This T cell receptor beta chain was captured in a study of T cells in Graves' hyperthyroidism and ophthalmopathy. This clonotype came up many times. Fresh peripheral blood, about 9.6 ml, yielded the PBMCs. There were TCR beta CDR3 regions amplified from RNA transcripts. An initial round of RT-PCR targeting the TCR CDR3 relied on the HTBI primer set. TCRdb reprocessed the multiplex PCR reads with MiXCR, giving one entry per CDR3 protein. The sample carries approximately 410,000 distinct CDR3 sequences, roughly 14% recorded once. V gave up 5 bases and J gave up 3 bases, with 17 bases separating them. In germline, CDR1 is SEHNR, CDR2 FQNEAQ (reference sequence). This CDR3 contains 16 residues.

The receptor was derived from a man aged 18 to 30 with Graves' ophthalmopathy. The chain links TRBV7-9 to TRBJ1-3; a possible D gene is TRBD1 (5 bases). The sequencing sample was made of blood. The CDR3 coding sequence is TGTGCCAGCAGCAGGGGACGGCCCTCTCTTGGAAACACCATATATTTT. Protein product: CASSRGRPSLGNTIYF.